The sequence of this TCR beta chain was determined in a study of blood T cells in healthy people across ages. With regard to this clonotype: Its cognate antigen is unknown.

Germline loops: CDR1 SGHTA, CDR2 FQGTGA. CDR3 length: 15 residues. V dropped 5 bases and J dropped 5 bases, with 17 bases sitting between them. Notes on the study in general: It was not known whether donors were CMV positive (a possible confounder of expanded clonotype changes). Strong correlation was found linking TCR beta diversity to naive T cell percentage. Conclusively comparing naive with antigen-experienced cells was impossible with unsorted PBMCs.

The use of a sample-barcoded 5' primer and a J-beta primer mix characterized a second PCR of 7 to 11 cycles. Unique molecular identifiers of 12 random nucleotides labeled each cDNA. A single record per CDR3 protein comes from TCRdb applying MiXCR to the 5' RACE reads. This sample yields around 600,000 distinct CDR3 sequences, of which roughly 48% are seen a single time; about 26% belongs to the top ten. The chain carries TRBV7-3 and TRBJ2-3; no reliable D call. Sequencing was done on a sample of blood. This sequence originates from an elderly man in good health. The CDR3 loop reads CASSLYTLAGDTQYF. CDR3 nucleotide sequence: TGTGCCAGCAGCCTTTATACCCTCGCAGGAGATACGCAGTATTTT.